Listed here are 3 T cell receptor beta chains from one sample, sequenced in a study of blood T cell repertoires in COVID-19 (dated by TCRdb to about 2020). The library was built by means of the immunoSEQ multiplex PCR assay. TCRdb stores this immuneACCESS table with in-frame sequences only. Part of the clones is absent; in the studies checked, under half of the shortfall reflects unresolved V genes, and no reason is known for the rest. The sample has about 180,000 clones on record, around 80% of them singletons. Roughly 6.8% of the sample is in the top ten clones. Sample: peripheral blood. The receptors come from a human donor in a cohort sampled during active COVID-19.

The chain carries TRBV24-1 and TRBJ2-2, with TRBD1 matching over 7 bases. The CDR3 runs 16 residues. The germline V gene has CDR1 KGHDR and CDR2 SFDVKD. V was clipped by 3 bases and J by 3 bases; unmatched bases: 6. CDR3: CATSDPRGQHTGELFF. CDR3 sequence (DNA): TGTGCCACCAGTGATCCCCGGGGACAGCACACCGGGGAGCTGTTTTTT.

The chain employs TRBV30 and TRBJ1-4, with 7 bases aligning to TRBD1. Germline assignment: CDR1 GTSNPN and CDR2 SVGIG (reference sequence). The junction had 2 bases not matched to a gene; V was cut back by 7 bases and J by 0 bases. This CDR3 has 13 residues. The CDR3 DNA follows: TGTGCCTCCGGGACAGCAACTAATGAAAAACTGTTTTTT. This sequence encodes CASGTATNEKLFF.

The chain couples TRBV3-1 (or the pseudogene TRBV3-2) to TRBJ1-3; TRBD1 agrees at 7 bases. V lost 3 bases, J lost 0 bases, and 5 bases stayed unmatched. This CDR3 spans 16 amino acids. Germline CDR1 and CDR2: LGHDT and YNNKEL (reference sequence). The CDR3 DNA reads as TGTGCCAGCAGCCATCGGGACAGCTACTCTGGAAACACCATATATTTT. It encodes CASSHRDSYSGNTIYF.